Listed here are 21 T cell receptor beta chains from one sample, sequenced in a study of shared clonotypes between healthy human individuals. This table comes from immunoSEQ multiplex PCR, and its TCRdb copy is limited to in-frame clones, with some not included. Of a few hundred thousand clones detected, just over 95% appear once; the ten largest clones hold around 0.32%. Sequences were obtained from memory CD8+ T cells sorted from blood. Sample subset: CD45RO+ cells pooled with CCR7-negative TemRA cells. Receptors were obtained from a man in his thirties or forties in good health.

V and J are TRBV9 and TRBJ2-7, with a tentative D call TRBD1 (7 bases). Trimming cost V 3 bases and J 2 bases, with 15 bases left between them. The CDR3 length is 15 residues. Looked up from germline, CDR1 is SGDLS and CDR2 is YYNGEE. CDR3: CASSAGGGVPYEQYF. CDR3 sequence (DNA): TGTGCCAGCAGCGCAGGGGGAGGCGTGCCCTACGAGCAGTACTTC.

This clone was picked up one time. The rearrangement uses TRBV28 and TRBJ2-7; D unclear. Trimming pared 5 bases from V and 4 bases from J, leaving 6 bases between. From germline, CDR1 is MDHEN and CDR2 SYDVKM. This CDR3 contains 11 residues. CDR3 residues: CASSIGYEQYF. Written as DNA, the CDR3 is TGTGCCAGCAGTATCGGATACGAGCAGTACTTC.

The chain links TRBV11-1 to TRBJ2-1, with a tentative D call TRBD1 (6 bases). This CDR3 is 17 amino acids long. The V gene lost 0 bases and the J gene lost 0 bases, with 12 bases spanning the gap. Germline V gene sequence: CDR1 SGHAT, CDR2 FQDESV (reference sequence). CDR3 protein: CASSLAVDRYSYNEQFF. The CDR3 DNA reads TGTGCCAGCAGCTTAGCTGTCGACAGGTACTCCTACAATGAGCAGTTCTTC. Together with reference TRBV11-1 and TRBJ2-1, the CDR3 gives the full variable domain: EAEVAQSPRYKITEKSQAVAFWCDPISGHATLYWYRQILGQGPELLVQFQDESVVDDSQLPKDRFSAERLKGVDSTLKIQPAELGDSAMYLCASSLAVDRYSYNEQFFGPGTRLTVL.

The V and J genes are TRBV5-1 and TRBJ2-7; D possibly uses TRBD1 or TRBD2 (5 bases each). With 2 bases removed from V and 0 bases from J, the gap between germline ends came to 18 bases. This CDR3 spans 17 amino acids. Germline loops: CDR1 SGHRS, CDR2 YFSETQ. CDR3 loop: CASSFRPRDLGSYEQYF. The DNA for the CDR3 is TGCGCCAGCAGCTTCCGACCCCGGGACCTCGGCTCCTACGAGCAGTACTTC.

The chain recombines TRBV10-2 with TRBJ2-7; a weak D match, TRBD1 (6 bases). The CDR3 loop spans 16 amino acids. Trimming shortened V by 6 bases and J by 2 bases, and 20 bases separated the two germline ends. Germline CDR1 WSHSY, CDR2 SAAADI. The CDR3, as DNA: TGCGCCAGCAGCGGTATGATAGGGACACGACCCTACGAGCAGTACTTC. Translating gives CASSGMIGTRPYEQYF.

The chain uses TRBV28 and TRBJ2-7, with 9 bases lining up with TRBD1. CDR1 MDHEN and CDR2 SYDVKM come from the germline V gene. The V gene end was trimmed by 6 bases and the J gene end by 4 bases; junction bases not matched to a gene: 10. The CDR3 extends over 15 amino acids. The CDR3 here is CASSQTGQGIYEQYF. The CDR3 DNA is TGTGCCAGCAGCCAGACGGGACAGGGAATATACGAGCAGTACTTC.

The chain has TRBV5-6 and TRBJ2-3, with 11 bases fitting TRBD2. The CDR3 has 15 residues. V lost 4 bases to trimming and J lost 2 bases; unmatched junction nucleotides: 3. Germline V gene data show CDR1 as SGHDT and CDR2 as YYEEEE. The CDR3 nucleotides read TGTGCCAGCAGCCCACTAGCGGGAGACACAGATACGCAGTATTTT. Residues: CASSPLAGDTDTQYF.

V usage is TRBV19 and J usage is TRBJ2-1, with 9 bases aligning to TRBD2. Germline values: CDR1 LNHDA, CDR2 SQIVND (reference sequence). The CDR3 totals 15 residues. V shed 5 bases and J 12 bases; nucleotides not matched to a gene: 14. In nucleotides, the CDR3 is TGTGCCAGTAGTGACGGACTAGCGATTCTAGTGCGGCAGTTCTTC. It specifies CASSDGLAILVRQFF. The whole variable domain, remainder taken from reference TRBV19 and TRBJ2-1, is DGGITQSPKYLFRKEGQNVTLSCEQNLNHDAMYWYRQDPGQGLRLIYYSQIVNDFQKGDIAEGYSVSREKKESFPLTVTSAQKNPTAFYLCASSDGLAILVRQFFGPGTRLTVL.

Comment on this clone: This sample also contains other DNA sequences that code for the same CDR3. The V gene is TRBV4-2, the J gene TRBJ2-1; 15 bases match TRBD2. V gave up 1 base and J gave up 6 bases; unmatched junction bases: 1. CDR1 is LGHNA, CDR2 YNFKEQ, per germline. The CDR3 runs to 16 residues. The CDR3 reads CASSQVGLAGGNEQFF. In DNA form, the CDR3 reads TGTGCCAGCAGCCAAGTGGGACTAGCGGGAGGCAATGAGCAGTTCTTC.

The chain recombines TRBV6-1 with TRBJ1-1; TRBD1 matches 9 bases. Germline V gives CDR1 MNHNS, CDR2 SASEGT. The CDR3 loop spans 13 amino acids. V was pared by 6 bases and J by 2 bases, with 1 base of the junction left unmatched. In DNA, the CDR3 is TGTGCCAGCAGGACAGGGGGAAACACTGAAGCTTTCTTT. The encoded protein is CASRTGGNTEAFF.

J is TRBJ2-3 and V is TRBV30, with D tentatively TRBD2 (6 bases). Germline V CDR1 and CDR2: GTSNPN, SVGIG (reference sequence). This CDR3 contains 12 residues. V shed 0 bases and J shed 6 bases, with 7 bases lying between them. CDR3 coding DNA: TGTGCCTGGAGTGTACGGGGGGATACGCAGTATTTT. Translating gives CAWSVRGDTQYF. The full variable domain, completed using reference TRBV30 and TRBJ2-3, is SQTIHQWPATLVQPVGSPLSLECTVEGTSNPNLYWYRQAAGRGLQLLFYSVGIGQISSEVPQNLSASRPQDRQFILSSKKLLLSDSGFYLCAWSVRGDTQYFGPGTRLTVL.

This chain uses TRBV5-4 with TRBJ2-3; the match to TRBD1 covers 10 bases. The V gene end was trimmed by 2 bases and the J gene end by 6 bases; junction bases not matched to a gene: 6. There are 15 residues in the CDR3. Germline CDR1 is SGHNT and CDR2 is YYREEE (reference sequence). The CDR3 region is CASSFWTGGVDTQYF. For the CDR3, the DNA is TGTGCCAGCAGCTTCTGGACAGGGGGAGTGGATACGCAGTATTTT.

The V and J genes are TRBV5-6 and TRBJ2-3; D is undetermined. The CDR3 is 14 residues long. Trimming removed 0 bases at V and 5 bases at J, with 10 bases between. Germline CDR1 reads SGHDT; CDR2 reads YYEEEE. CDR3 nucleotide sequence: TGTGCCAGCAGCTTGGCCCGGGCAAAAGATACGCAGTATTTT. Translating it yields CASSLARAKDTQYF. Full variable domain (outside the CDR3, taken from reference TRBV5-6 and TRBJ2-3): DAGVTQSPTHLIKTRGQQVTLRCSPKSGHDTVSWYQQALGQGPQFIFQYYEEEERQRGNFPDRFSGHQFPNYSSELNVNALLLGDSALYLCASSLARAKDTQYFGPGTRLTVL.

A remark on this clone: The sample carries other DNA sequences with the same CDR3. The chain carries TRBV5-1 and TRBJ2-2, with 9 positions matching TRBD2. V gave up 2 bases and J gave up 2 bases; unmatched junction bases: 4. CDR1 is SGHRS and CDR2 is YFSETQ in the germline V gene. The CDR3 is 16 residues long. The CDR3 region has the DNA TGCGCCAGCAGCTTATCGACTAGCGGTAACACCGGGGAGCTGTTTTTT. This gives the protein CASSLSTSGNTGELFF.

The chain joins TRBV10-1 to TRBJ2-1; 7 bases are a match to TRBD1. CDR3 length equals 15 residues. The germline V gene has CDR1 WNHNN and CDR2 SYGVQD (reference sequence). The trim removed 9 bases at V and 4 bases at J, leaving 12 bases unmatched. The CDR3 region has the DNA TGCGCCAGAGCTTTGACAGGGATTCCTTACAATGAGCAGTTCTTC. Its protein product is CARALTGIPYNEQFF.

On this clone itself: A junction boundary mismatches the germline segment, possibly from a read error. At the DNA level, this CDR3 is encoded by other sequences in the same sample as well. The chain links TRBV5-3 to TRBJ1-1; TRBD1 is a possible D gene (5 bases). TRBV5-3 is labeled an ORF, and its function is uncertain. The CDR3 loop spans 13 amino acids. The chain's CDR3 is CARSLRDEGEAFF. The CDR3 nucleotides read TGCGCCAGAAGCCTCCGGGACGAGGGGGAAGCTTTCTTT.

This sequence joins TRBV4-1 and TRBJ2-2; 14 bases are shared with TRBD2. The germline V gene has CDR1 MGHRA and CDR2 YSYEKL. V lost 6 bases to trimming and J lost 4 bases; unmatched junction nucleotides: 7. This CDR3 spans 17 amino acids. In DNA, the CDR3 is TGCGCCAGCAGACCGGGACTAGCGGGAGTAGCCACCGGGGAGCTGTTTTTT. This translates into CASRPGLAGVATGELFF.

V and J are TRBV6-1 and TRBJ2-7; D not certain. In germline, CDR1 is MNHNS, CDR2 SASEGT. The CDR3 is made up of 13 amino acids. Trimming shortened V by 2 bases and J by 0 bases, and 5 bases separated the two germline ends. CDR3 nucleotide sequence: TGTGCCAGCAGTGAAAATGACTCCTACGAGCAGTACTTC. It codes for CASSENDSYEQYF.

The chain carries TRBV11-3 and TRBJ1-3, with no clear D. Germline CDR1 reads SGHNT; CDR2 reads YENEEA. V lost 1 base and J 0 bases, leaving 7 bases between the germline ends. This CDR3 is built from 15 residues. The CDR3 DNA follows: TGTGCCAGCAGCTTAGGTTCCGGCTCTGGAAACACCATATATTTT. It encodes CASSLGSGSGNTIYF.

About this clone: Other DNA sequences in this specimen translate into the identical CDR3. The V and J genes are TRBV7-2 and TRBJ2-2; D is perhaps TRBD1 or TRBD2 (5 bases each). The CDR3 runs to 15 residues. V was shortened by 2 bases and J by 0 bases, with 7 bases between the two germline ends. The germline gives CDR1 SGHTA, CDR2 FQGNSA. The CDR3 bases are TGTGCCAGCAGCTTAAGAGGGGCGAACACCGGGGAGCTGTTTTTT. This translates into CASSLRGANTGELFF.

V and J are TRBV21-1 and TRBJ2-3; TRBD2 is the table's D call and was not checked against the DNA. TRBV21-1 is a pseudogene. The CDR3 loop spans 14 amino acids. Here the CDR3 DNA reads TGTGCCAGCAGGGGTAGCGGGAGCACAGATACGCAGTATTTT. Translation gives CASRGSGSTDTQYF.